This TCR beta chain was profiled in a study of control samples from healthy donors and cancer patients. CDR1 SGHDN and CDR2 FVKESK come from the germline V gene. The CDR3 runs to 14 residues. Trimming left V 0 bases short and J 0 bases short, with 6 bases between. TCRdb keeps only in-frame clones here, not all; method: immunoSEQ multiplex PCR. The sample holds approximately 84,000 clones, 75% to 95% seen once. The TCR originated in a man aged 25 to 45 in good health. Sequenced: blood. The V and J genes are TRBV14 and TRBJ2-7, with unresolved D. CDR3 loop: CASSQDRSSYEQYF. The CDR3 coding sequence is TGTGCCAGCAGCCAAGACAGGAGCTCCTACGAGCAGTACTTC.